This section outlines one TCR beta chain sequence together with its context. The antigen remains unidentified. CDR1 is MDHEN, CDR2 SYDVKM, per germline. This CDR3 region has 14 residues. The V end lost 7 bases, the J end lost 5 bases, and 18 bases lay between the germline ends. These data come from a study of PD-1 blockade in classical Hodgkin lymphoma. Broader study findings: Compared with baseline, CD4+ but not CD8+ TCR diversity had risen significantly by C4D1. The baseline diversity of complete responders showed similarity to that of newly diagnosed patients.

Time point specified: cycle 4 day 1 (C4D1), after more than five weeks of nivolumab. Every single patient, without exception, relapsed after autologous stem cell transplantation, and brentuximab vedotin exposure varied. Complete response, partial response or progressive disease constituted the best responses recorded. This table comes from immunoSEQ multiplex PCR, and its TCRdb copy is limited to in-frame clones, with some not included. The table has 20,000 to 25,000 clones, approximately 80% seen once. Source: peripheral blood mononuclear cells (PBMCs), taken before the fourth cycle of nivolumab. The sequence came from a human donor with classical Hodgkin lymphoma. V and J are TRBV28 and TRBJ2-7; the D is unclear. The CDR3 protein is CASTSSTPLNEQYF. The CDR3, as DNA: TGTGCCAGCACCTCGTCTACGCCGTTAAACGAGCAGTACTTC.